In this sample, the clone carrying this TCR beta chain turned up a few times. Its antigen is still unknown. Regarding donors, all were healthy bone marrow donors. This sample is part of a study of cytomegalovirus exposure and HLA in healthy donors. Whole-study findings and limits: It was 150 to 200 TCR beta chains that were listed as cytomegalovirus-associated. Immune exposure data for these donors was limited to CMV serostatus. As a later analysis showed, a missense DCLRE1C variant was linked to trimming of TCR beta V- and J-genes.

PCR was performed using 60 Vbeta and 13 Jbeta primers. Here immunoSEQ multiplex PCR was the method, and the copy in TCRdb shows in-frame clones only, minus some. The sample consists of 150,000 to 200,000 clones, more than 65% of them appearing once. This TCR was recovered from a woman aged 25 to 39 in good health and CMV-seropositive. The material sequenced was PBMCs.

CDR3 in DNA: TGCGCCAGCAGCCATCCTAGGACAGGGGTGACCGGGGAGCTGTTTTTT. This codes for CASSHPRTGVTGELFF. The chain recombines TRBV4-3 with TRBJ2-2, with TRBD1 matching 9 bases. CDR3 size: 16 residues. From germline, CDR1 is LGHNA and CDR2 YSLEER. V shed 3 bases, J shed 5 bases, and the junction held 7 bases outside the gene matches.